A single sample gave rise to the 28 T cell receptor beta chains below, sequenced in a study of T-cell reconstitution after alpha-beta-depleted transplantation in children. Researchers prepared the TCRbeta library using unique molecular identifiers, the study reports. TCRdb redid the calling of the PCR reads with MiXCR, one entry per CDR3 protein. The data contain about 200,000 distinct CDR3 sequences, under 20% of them singletons. The sample here was PBMCs, mostly from graft donor cells, taken 360 days after TCRalphabeta/CD19-depleted stem cell transplant. Receptor source: a male patient between 2 and 9 years old who had a stem cell transplant for acute lymphoblastic leukemia, so the T cells may come from the graft donor.

V gene TRBV24-1 combines with J gene TRBJ2-7; the match to TRBD1 covers 9 bases. The CDR3 contains 14 residues. J was trimmed by 6 bases and V by 5 bases; bases with no gene match: 7. The germline gives CDR1 KGHDR, CDR2 SFDVKD. The DNA of the CDR3 is TGTGCCACCAGTGCCGCCGGGACAGGGTTCGAGCAGTACTTC. Amino acid sequence: CATSAAGTGFEQYF.

The chain carries TRBV27 and TRBJ2-1; possibly TRBD1 for D (5 bases). CDR1 and CDR2 (germline): MNHEY, SMNVEV (reference sequence). The CDR3 length is 14 residues. The V and J ends lost 2 bases and 9 bases respectively, with 14 bases between them. The CDR3 bases are TGTGCCAGCAGTTTAGACAGCTTGACGGCTGAGCAGTTCTTC. This translates into CASSLDSLTAEQFF.

This clonotype was recorded a few times. This chain links TRBV3-1 with TRBJ2-1; 16 bases match TRBD2. Germline CDR1 is LGHDT and CDR2 is YNNKEL (reference sequence). With 0 bases clipped from V and 11 bases from J, the junction kept 4 bases outside the gene matches. CDR3 size: 16 residues. CDR3 coding DNA: TGTGCCAGCAGCCAAGAAGGGACTAGCGGGAGGGCCAAGCAGTTCTTC. Residues: CASSQEGTSGRAKQFF.

This clonotype has only a few counts. The chain's CDR3 is CASSSKGGADTQYF. For the CDR3, the DNA is TGTGCCAGCAGTTCCAAGGGAGGGGCAGATACGCAGTATTTT. The V and J genes are TRBV25-1 and TRBJ2-3, with 7 bases fitting TRBD2. The germline V gene has CDR1 MGHDK and CDR2 SYGVNS. The CDR3 has 14 amino acids. V lost 5 bases and J lost 4; bases outside the gene matches: 6.

This clonotype was seen a handful of times. This chain joins TRBV9 and TRBJ1-2, with D possibly being TRBD1 (6 bases). V dropped 3 bases and J dropped 7 bases, with 22 bases sitting between them. CDR1 is SGDLS and CDR2 is YYNGEE in the germline V gene. CDR3 length: 16 amino acids. The CDR3 protein is CASSAISGTPTAGYTF. The DNA for the CDR3 is TGTGCCAGCAGCGCCATTTCCGGGACACCTACGGCTGGCTACACCTTC.

DNA of the CDR3: TGTGCCAGCAGCCGACTAGGGAACGAGCAGTACTTC. Amino acid sequence: CASSRLGNEQYF. The chain links TRBV11-3 to TRBJ2-7; possible D gene TRBD2, 6 bases. The CDR3 runs to 12 residues. Deletions cut 5 bases from V and 5 bases from J, with 10 bases between. Germline loops: CDR1 SGHNT, CDR2 YENEEA.

The chain combines TRBV5-1 with TRBJ1-2; no clear D gene. The CDR3 has 14 amino acids. The V end lost 0 bases, the J end lost 4 bases, and 10 bases lay between the germline ends. Germline V CDR1 and CDR2: SGHRS, YFSETQ. The CDR3 here is CASSLDIDLYGYTF. Here the CDR3 DNA reads TGCGCCAGCAGCTTGGATATCGATCTCTATGGCTACACCTTC.

This chain connects TRBV6-2 or TRBV6-3 to TRBJ2-7; weak D call: TRBD1 (5 bases). The germline V gene encodes CDR1 MNHEY and CDR2 SVGEGT. The V end lost 5 bases, the J end lost 0 bases, and 23 bases lay between the germline ends. The CDR3 consists of 18 residues. This chain's CDR3 is CASSLRARQSHSSYEQYF. DNA for the CDR3: TGTGCCAGCAGTCTCCGGGCCCGACAGAGCCACAGCTCCTACGAGCAGTACTTC.

The chain is built from TRBV12-3 or TRBV12-4 and TRBJ2-7; 11 nucleotides align to TRBD2. CDR3 length: 12 amino acids. Trimming took 8 bases from V and 3 from J; bases not matched to a gene: 0. CDR3 DNA: TGTGCCAGCGGGACTAGCGGCTACGAGCAGTACTTC. This gives the protein CASGTSGYEQYF.

V gene TRBV5-6 combines with J gene TRBJ2-3; D is ambiguous. The germline CDR1 and CDR2 sequences are SGHDT and YYEEEE. V lost 4 bases to trimming and J lost 5 bases, with 8 bases between them. The CDR3 extends over 12 amino acids. CDR3 bases: TGTGCCAGCAGCCGGGCGAAAGATACGCAGTATTTT. As protein: CASSRAKDTQYF.

Only a few counts were recorded for this clonotype. This rearrangement joins TRBV2 to TRBJ1-1, with unresolved D. Trimming removed 4 bases at V and 5 bases at J, with 17 bases between. This CDR3 contains 15 residues. Looked up from germline, CDR1 is SNHLY and CDR2 is FYNNEI. The CDR3 region has the DNA TGTGCCAGCAGTGTTCAATCCGGCCAGAGGACTGAAGCTTTCTTT. This encodes CASSVQSGQRTEAFF.

This chain uses TRBV5-1 with TRBJ2-7; D not certain. In germline, CDR1 is SGHRS, CDR2 YFSETQ. This CDR3 contains 14 residues. Trimming cost V 0 bases and J 2 bases, with 9 bases left between them. The CDR3 nucleotides are TGCGCCAGCAGCTTGGCCTCACAGACCTACGAGCAGTACTTC. The encoded protein is CASSLASQTYEQYF.

The chain joins TRBV6-1 to TRBJ2-3; 11 nucleotides agree with TRBD1. CDR3 length equals 15 residues. V was clipped by 5 bases and J by 4 bases; unmatched bases: 5. Germline V lookup: CDR1 MNHNS, CDR2 SASEGT. The CDR3 reads CASSMGQGVADTQYF. CDR3 DNA: TGTGCCAGCAGTATGGGACAGGGGGTCGCAGATACGCAGTATTTT.

V and J are TRBV7-9 and TRBJ1-4; no clear D. V was pared by 1 base and J by 6 bases, with 9 bases between. The CDR3 length is 14 residues. CDR1 SEHNR and CDR2 FQNEAQ come from the germline V gene (reference sequence). The chain's CDR3 is CASSLVGPYEKLFF. The CDR3 coding sequence is TGTGCCAGCAGCTTAGTCGGGCCCTATGAAAAACTGTTTTTT.

The rearrangement uses TRBV6-5 and TRBJ1-5; tentatively, D is TRBD1 (5 bases). The CDR3 extends over 12 amino acids. Germline lookup yields CDR1 MNHEY and CDR2 SVGAGI. Trimming took off 6 bases at V and 3 bases at J, with 6 bases between the two ends. Written as DNA, the CDR3 is TGTGCCAGCAGGGGGACCAATCAGCCCCAGCATTTT. Protein sequence: CASRGTNQPQHF.

This clonotype appeared a single time. This chain joins TRBV7-9 and TRBJ2-5, with 7 bases lining up with TRBD2. The CDR3 has 16 amino acids. The J segment lost 4 bases and the V segment lost 0 bases, leaving 8 bases of the junction unmatched. CDR1 and CDR2 (germline): SEHNR, FQNEAQ (reference sequence). The CDR3 loop is CASSLAPLAAPETQYF. The CDR3 DNA sequence: TGTGCCAGCAGCTTAGCTCCGCTAGCGGCCCCAGAGACCCAGTACTTC.

This clonotype was counted between two and nine times. V usage is TRBV5-6 and J usage is TRBJ2-3; tentative D call: TRBD1 (6 bases). The V gene lost 0 bases and the J gene lost 8 bases, with 10 bases spanning the gap. The CDR3 is made up of 13 amino acids. CDR1 is SGHDT and CDR2 is YYEEEE in the germline V gene. Here the CDR3 reads CASSLEQGATQYF. As DNA, the CDR3 is TGTGCCAGCAGCTTGGAACAGGGTGCTACGCAGTATTTT. Full variable domain (remainder filled in from reference TRBV5-6 and TRBJ2-3): DAGVTQSPTHLIKTRGQQVTLRCSPKSGHDTVSWYQQALGQGPQFIFQYYEEEERQRGNFPDRFSGHQFPNYSSELNVNALLLGDSALYLCASSLEQGATQYFGPGTRLTVL.

This clonotype was counted only a few times. The V and J genes are TRBV7-2 and TRBJ2-7; 12 positions agree with TRBD1. Trimming removed 5 bases from V and 7 bases from J; junction bases left unmatched: 12. The CDR3 runs to 16 residues. Germline V gives CDR1 SGHTA, CDR2 FQGNSA. This CDR3 is CASSAWDRGRNNEQYF. CDR3 coding DNA: TGTGCCAGCAGCGCGTGGGACAGGGGGCGTAATAATGAGCAGTACTTC.

This clonotype has only a few counts. The CDR3 DNA is TGTGCCACCAGTGAGCGGGACAGGGGGCACCGTTCCTACAATGAGCAGTTCTTC. Residues: CATSERDRGHRSYNEQFF. The chain couples TRBV24-1 to TRBJ2-1; 12 bases are shared with TRBD1. The trim removed 4 bases at V and 1 base at J, leaving 7 bases unmatched. Germline CDR1 is KGHDR and CDR2 is SFDVKD. The CDR3 extends over 18 amino acids.

This clonotype was found many times. V and J are TRBV5-1 and TRBJ2-7, with D uncertain. The V gene lost 3 bases and the J gene lost 3 bases, with 7 bases spanning the gap. In germline, CDR1 is SGHRS, CDR2 YFSETQ. This CDR3 is built from 12 residues. In nucleotides, the CDR3 is TGCGCCAGCAGCTCGTCGGGCTACGAGCAGTACTTC. Translated: CASSSSGYEQYF. Filled out from reference TRBV5-1 and TRBJ2-7, the complete variable domain reads KAGVTQTPRYLIKTRGQQVTLSCSPISGHRSVSWYQQTPGQGLQFLFEYFSETQRNKGNFPGRFSGRQFSNSRSEMNVSTLELGDSALYLCASSSSGYEQYFGPGTRLTVT.

This rearrangement joins TRBV5-1 to TRBJ2-1; TRBD1 aligns across 8 bases. There are 15 residues in the CDR3. Germline V gives CDR1 SGHRS, CDR2 YFSETQ. The junction had 8 bases not matched to a gene; V was cut back by 2 bases and J by 7 bases. CDR3 sequence (DNA): TGCGCCAGCAGCTTAATGGACAGGGACGATAATGAGCAGTTCTTC. Its protein product is CASSLMDRDDNEQFF.

This chain uses TRBV5-1 with TRBJ2-1; D may be TRBD2 (6 bases). The CDR3 spans 13 residues. Germline CDR1 is SGHRS and CDR2 is YFSETQ. V was pared by 3 bases and J by 6 bases, with 10 bases between. CDR3 sequence reads: CASSSGLGNEQFF. CDR3 in DNA: TGCGCCAGCAGCTCGGGACTGGGCAATGAGCAGTTCTTC.

This clonotype was found many times. The chain carries TRBV6-5 and TRBJ2-3; D gene ambiguous. CDR1 is MNHEY and CDR2 is SVGAGI in the germline V gene. This CDR3 region has 14 residues. V gave up 2 bases and J gave up 4 bases, with 10 bases separating them. CDR3 in amino acids: CASSYGLFADTQYF. The CDR3 coding sequence is TGTGCCAGCAGTTACGGGTTGTTCGCAGATACGCAGTATTTT.

This sequence joins TRBV24-1 and TRBJ2-5; 8 bases fit TRBD1. The V and J ends lost 6 bases and 2 bases, in that order; junction bases with no gene match: 4. Germline loops: CDR1 KGHDR, CDR2 SFDVKD. The CDR3 has 14 residues. Here the CDR3 DNA reads TGTGCCACCAGTACACAGGGGGAGCAAGAGACCCAGTACTTC. Translated: CATSTQGEQETQYF.

The rearrangement joins TRBV5-1 to TRBJ2-2; a weak D match, TRBD2 (5 bases). Germline lookup yields CDR1 SGHRS and CDR2 YFSETQ. V lost 3 bases, J lost 4 bases, and 13 bases lay in between. The CDR3 consists of 15 residues. CDR3 in DNA: TGCGCCAGCAGCTCGCGCCGGGGTATCACCGGGGAGCTGTTTTTT. Its translation: CASSSRRGITGELFF.

This clonotype was detected a few times. The rearrangement uses TRBV20-1 and TRBJ2-3; 12 positions agree with TRBD2. The CDR3 length is 18 residues. The germline V gene encodes CDR1 DFQATT and CDR2 SNEGSKA (reference sequence). Losses at the gene ends were 4 bases for V and 0 bases for J; bases not matched to a gene: 11. CDR3 DNA sequence: TGCAGTGCTATGACTAGCGGGGGAACCGCTACTAGCACAGATACGCAGTATTTT. Its protein is CSAMTSGGTATSTDTQYF.

At least ten counts were recorded for this clonotype. The chain combines TRBV12-3 or TRBV12-4 with TRBJ1-5; 9 bases are shared with TRBD1. The CDR3 totals 16 residues. V lost 6 bases to trimming and J lost 2 bases; unmatched junction nucleotides: 8. The CDR3 nucleotides are TGTGCCAGCAGCGGAGTACAGGGGGCGGGCAATCAGCCCCAGCATTTT. Amino acids: CASSGVQGAGNQPQHF.

CDR3: CASSHAPHNEQFF. The CDR3, as DNA: TGTGCCAGCAGCCACGCGCCCCACAATGAGCAGTTCTTC. V gene TRBV3-1 combines with J gene TRBJ2-1; no clear D gene. Between the trimmed V and J ends, which lost 3 bases and 5 bases, there was a span of 8 bases. Germline CDR1 reads LGHDT; CDR2 reads YNNKEL (reference sequence). The length of the CDR3 is 13 residues.